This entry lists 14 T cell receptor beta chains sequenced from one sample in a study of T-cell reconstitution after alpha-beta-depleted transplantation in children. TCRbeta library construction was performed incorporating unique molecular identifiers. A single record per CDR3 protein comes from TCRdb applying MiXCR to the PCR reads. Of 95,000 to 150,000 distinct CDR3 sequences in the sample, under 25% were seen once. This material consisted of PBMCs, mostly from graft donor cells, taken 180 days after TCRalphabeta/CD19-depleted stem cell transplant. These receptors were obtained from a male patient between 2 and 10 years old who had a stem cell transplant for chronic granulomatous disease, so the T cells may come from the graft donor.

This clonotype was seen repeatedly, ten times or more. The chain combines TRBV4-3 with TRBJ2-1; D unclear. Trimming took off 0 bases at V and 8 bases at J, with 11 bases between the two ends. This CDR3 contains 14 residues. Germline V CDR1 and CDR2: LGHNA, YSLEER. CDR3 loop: CASSQDFARDEQFF. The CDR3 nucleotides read TGCGCCAGCAGCCAAGATTTCGCCCGGGATGAGCAGTTCTTC.

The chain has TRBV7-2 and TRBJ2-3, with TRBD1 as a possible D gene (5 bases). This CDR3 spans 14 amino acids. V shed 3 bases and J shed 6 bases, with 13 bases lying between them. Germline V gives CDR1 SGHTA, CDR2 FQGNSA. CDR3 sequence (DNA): TGTGCCAGCAGCTTGACAGCCTCAGGCGATACGCAGTATTTT. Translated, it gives CASSLTASGDTQYF.

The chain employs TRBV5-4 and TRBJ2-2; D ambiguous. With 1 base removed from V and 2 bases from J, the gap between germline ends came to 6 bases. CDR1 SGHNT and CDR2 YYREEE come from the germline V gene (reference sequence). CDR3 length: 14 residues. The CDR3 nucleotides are TGTGCCAGCAGCTTGTCCTCTAACACCGGGGAGCTGTTTTTT. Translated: CASSLSSNTGELFF.

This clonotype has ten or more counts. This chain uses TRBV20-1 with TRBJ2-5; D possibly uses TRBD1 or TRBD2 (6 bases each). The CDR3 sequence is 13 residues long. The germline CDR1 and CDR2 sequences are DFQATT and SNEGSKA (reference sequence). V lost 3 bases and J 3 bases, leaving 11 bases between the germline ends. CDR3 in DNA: TGCAGTGCTAGGGGGGGCAGCGAAGAGACCCAGTACTTC. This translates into CSARGGSEETQYF.

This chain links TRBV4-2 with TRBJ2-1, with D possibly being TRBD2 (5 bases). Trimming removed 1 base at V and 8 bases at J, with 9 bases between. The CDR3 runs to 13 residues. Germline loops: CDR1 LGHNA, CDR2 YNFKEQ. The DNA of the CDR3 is TGTGCCAGCAGCCAAGGGGCCGGGGATGAGCAGTTCTTC. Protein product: CASSQGAGDEQFF.

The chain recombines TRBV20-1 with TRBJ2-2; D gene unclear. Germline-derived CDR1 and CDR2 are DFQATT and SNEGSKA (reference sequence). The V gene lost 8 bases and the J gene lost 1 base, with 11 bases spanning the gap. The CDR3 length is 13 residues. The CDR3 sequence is CSPQRVNTGELFF. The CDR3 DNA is TGCAGTCCCCAACGGGTGAACACCGGGGAGCTGTTTTTT.

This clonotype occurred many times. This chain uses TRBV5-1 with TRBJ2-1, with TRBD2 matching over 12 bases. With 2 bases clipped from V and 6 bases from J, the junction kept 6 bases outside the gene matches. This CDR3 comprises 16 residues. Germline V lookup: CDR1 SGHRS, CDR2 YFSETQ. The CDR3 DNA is TGCGCCAGCAGCTTTGGGCTAGCGGGAGGGCTCAATGAGCAGTTCTTC. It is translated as CASSFGLAGGLNEQFF.

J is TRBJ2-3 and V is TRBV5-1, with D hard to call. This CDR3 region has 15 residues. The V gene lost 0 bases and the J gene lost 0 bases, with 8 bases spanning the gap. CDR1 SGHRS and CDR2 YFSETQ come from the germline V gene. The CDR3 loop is CASSLVPPSTDTQYF. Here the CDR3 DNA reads TGCGCCAGCAGCTTGGTCCCTCCTAGCACAGATACGCAGTATTTT.

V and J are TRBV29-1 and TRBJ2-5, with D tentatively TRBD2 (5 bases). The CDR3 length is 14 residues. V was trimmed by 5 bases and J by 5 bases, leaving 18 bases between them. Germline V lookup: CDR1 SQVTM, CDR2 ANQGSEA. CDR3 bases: TGCAGCGTTTTATCGCGGCTAGCACGGGAGACCCAGTACTTC. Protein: CSVLSRLARETQYF.

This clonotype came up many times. The CDR3 here is CASRRTGANTEAFF. The CDR3, as DNA: TGTGCCAGCAGACGGACAGGGGCCAACACTGAAGCTTTCTTT. V and J are TRBV27 and TRBJ1-1, with 9 positions matching TRBD1. CDR3 length equals 14 residues. CDR1 and CDR2 (germline): MNHEY, SMNVEV (reference sequence). Trimming at V came to 6 bases and at J to 2 bases, leaving 4 bases not matched to a gene.

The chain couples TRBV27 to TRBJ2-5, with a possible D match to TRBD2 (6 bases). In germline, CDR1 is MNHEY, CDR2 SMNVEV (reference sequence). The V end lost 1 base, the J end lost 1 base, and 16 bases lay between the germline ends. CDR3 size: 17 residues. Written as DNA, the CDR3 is TGTGCCAGCAGTTTATTGTCCGGCGGGGCGATCCAAGAGACCCAGTACTTC. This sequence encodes CASSLLSGGAIQETQYF.

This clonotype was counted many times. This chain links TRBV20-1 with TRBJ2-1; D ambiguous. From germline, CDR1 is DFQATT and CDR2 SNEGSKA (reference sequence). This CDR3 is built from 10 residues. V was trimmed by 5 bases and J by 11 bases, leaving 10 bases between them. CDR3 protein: CSASTPQQFF. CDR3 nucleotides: TGCAGTGCTTCGACTCCACAGCAGTTCTTC.

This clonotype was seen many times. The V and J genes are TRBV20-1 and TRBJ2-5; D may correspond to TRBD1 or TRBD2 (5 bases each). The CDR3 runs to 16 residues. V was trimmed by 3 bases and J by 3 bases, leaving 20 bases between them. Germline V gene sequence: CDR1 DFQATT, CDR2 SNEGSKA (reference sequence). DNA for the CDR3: TGCAGTGCTAGGGATATGAGGCAGGGAGTAAAAGAGACCCAGTACTTC. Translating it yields CSARDMRQGVKETQYF.

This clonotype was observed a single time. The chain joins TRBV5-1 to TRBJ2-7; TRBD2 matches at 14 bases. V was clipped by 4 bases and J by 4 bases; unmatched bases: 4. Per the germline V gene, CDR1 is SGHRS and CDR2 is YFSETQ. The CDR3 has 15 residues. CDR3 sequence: CASSQGTSGSYEQYF. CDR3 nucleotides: TGCGCCAGCAGCCAGGGGACTAGCGGGAGTTACGAGCAGTACTTC.